This TCR beta chain was documented in a study of blood T cell repertoires in COVID-19. Study information: PBMCs, B-cell-depleted T cells, or T cells were the source of the cDNA or gDNA that made up the material.

The recovered donors of Cohort 3 showed two negative PCRs, clearance, or symptom resolution. Authors' processing steps: Counts of nucleated cells, estimated from reference gene primer amplification, were obtained. Assay used: immunoSEQ multiplex PCR; TCRdb lists only in-frame clones, some missing. The V and J calls and clone size were taken over from that table, and D and trimming were inferred from the DNA. The sample contains 300,000 to 450,000 clones, roughly 87% of which appear only once. Trimming took 7 bases from V and 2 from J, leaving 8 bases between them. CDR1 is MNHEY and CDR2 is SMNVEV in the germline V gene (reference sequence). The CDR3 extends over 13 amino acids.

The sample was PBMCs or T cells enriched from blood (not recorded which). This clonotype was sampled from a woman aged 25-40 years who had recovered from COVID-19. The V and J genes are TRBV27 and TRBJ2-2; D not resolved. The CDR3, as DNA: TGTGCCAGCATGTGGCTTAACACCGGGGAGCTGTTTTTT. As protein: CASMWLNTGELFF.